The TCR beta chain described here comes from a study of blood T cell repertoires in COVID-19. Study background: Some COVID-19 samples were acute and others convalescent; all came from the United States, Italy and Spain.

This CDR3 region has 14 residues. The V end was cut by 6 bases, the J end by 0 bases, with 10 bases between. In germline, CDR1 is SGHRS, CDR2 YFSETQ. Source study methods: Amplification of reference gene primers provided the estimated nucleated cell counts. The repertoire was sequenced with immunoSEQ multiplex PCR; TCRdb's copy has only in-frame clones and lacks some. V, J and clone size are those of that table, while D and trimming were read from the DNA. The table includes fewer than 650,000 clones, roughly 89% detected once. Seattle patients were enrolled during active infection and followed longitudinally. In this sample, this clone turned up once.

This TCR derives from a woman in her forties or fifties with COVID-19, enrolled during active disease. The sequenced sample was peripheral blood. The chain joins TRBV5-1 to TRBJ2-1; the D is unclear. CDR3: CASTPTSSYNEQFF. The CDR3 region has the DNA TGCGCCAGCACTCCCACGAGCTCCTACAATGAGCAGTTCTTC.